These 19 T cell receptor beta chains originate from one sample sequenced in a study of technical replicates of blood from a handful of donors. TCRdb's copy holds only in-frame clones and misses some; the assay was immunoSEQ multiplex PCR. The sample consists of about 84,000 clones, around 97% of them appearing once. Sequenced material: T cells isolated from PBMCs. These receptors all stem from a human donor in good health.

The chain is built from TRBV7-3 and TRBJ2-1, with 7 nucleotides matching TRBD2. J gave up 4 bases and V 4 bases, and 13 bases lay outside the gene matches. Germline V gives CDR1 SGHTA, CDR2 FQGTGA. The CDR3 sequence is 17 residues long. The DNA for the CDR3 is TGTGCCAGCAGCTCCACCGGTCCGGGGGGACCGTACAATGAGCAGTTCTTC. Its translation is CASSSTGPGGPYNEQFF.

The CDR3 sequence: CASSQDPGASGYNEQFF. The CDR3 nucleotides read TGCGCCAGCAGCCAAGATCCCGGGGCTAGCGGCTACAATGAGCAGTTCTTC. The chain combines TRBV4-1 with TRBJ2-1; 7 positions match TRBD2. The junction had 8 bases not matched to a gene; V was cut back by 0 bases and J by 3 bases. This CDR3 is built from 17 residues. Germline V lookup: CDR1 MGHRA, CDR2 YSYEKL.

With respect to this clone: Sequence at one end of the junction differs from germline and may be a read error. The chain joins TRBV6-5 to TRBJ2-1, with a tentative D call TRBD2 (6 bases). CDR1 MNHEY and CDR2 SVGAGI come from the germline V gene. The CDR3 has 14 amino acids. The CDR3 sequence: CATSRGSEYNEQFF. CDR3 DNA sequence: TGTGCCACCAGTCGGGGGAGCGAGTACAATGAGCAGTTCTTC.

The J gene is TRBJ2-3, the V gene TRBV28; no clear D. The CDR3 loop spans 16 amino acids. CDR1 and CDR2 (germline): MDHEN, SYDVKM. Trimming left V 2 bases short and J 2 bases short, with 14 bases between. The CDR3: CASSLTRGRITDTQYF. Written as DNA, the CDR3 is TGTGCCAGCAGTTTAACGCGTGGGCGAATCACAGATACGCAGTATTTT.

In DNA form, the CDR3 reads TGTGCCAGCAGTTACCCCGGAAAAGGCGGCTCCGAAGCTTTCTTT. This gives the protein CASSYPGKGGSEAFF. The rearrangement uses TRBV6-6 and TRBJ1-1, with unresolved D. CDR1 and CDR2 from the germline V gene are MNHNY and SVGAGI (reference sequence). The CDR3 is made up of 15 amino acids. Trimming pared 2 bases from V and 8 bases from J, leaving 18 bases between.

V and J are TRBV11-2 and TRBJ1-2; no definite D call. CDR1 and CDR2 (germline): SGHAT, FQNNGV. V lost 0 bases to trimming and J lost 4 bases, with 15 bases between them. The CDR3 is 16 amino acids. CDR3 loop: CASSLDRRGGSYGYTF. CDR3 DNA sequence: TGTGCCAGCAGCTTAGATCGGCGGGGAGGGAGCTATGGCTACACCTTC. The complete variable domain, with remaining parts taken from reference TRBV11-2 and TRBJ1-2, reads EAGVAQSPRYKIIEKRQSVAFWCNPISGHATLYWYQQILGQGPKLLIQFQNNGVVDDSQLPKDRFSAERLKGVDSTLKIQPAKLEDSAVYLCASSLDRRGGSYGYTFGSGTRLTVV.

The chain recombines TRBV30 with TRBJ1-1, with a tentative D call TRBD1 (5 bases). CDR1 and CDR2 (germline): GTSNPN, SVGIG (reference sequence). The CDR3 runs to 13 residues. Trimming shortened V by 0 bases and J by 7 bases, and 12 bases separated the two germline ends. CDR3 bases: TGTGCCTGGAGTGTACGGTCAGGGATTGAAGCTTTCTTT. Its protein product is CAWSVRSGIEAFF.

The rearrangement links TRBV6-1 to TRBJ1-4, with TRBD1 identical over 7 bases. CDR1 and CDR2 from the germline V gene are MNHNS and SASEGT. The CDR3 is 14 amino acids. The J segment lost 3 bases and the V segment lost 5 bases, leaving 3 bases of the junction unmatched. The CDR3 nucleotides are TGTGCCAGCAGTCGACAGGGATCTAATGAAAAACTGTTTTTT. Translation gives CASSRQGSNEKLFF.

This chain joins TRBV19 and TRBJ1-1; TRBD1 is a possible D gene (5 bases). Germline V lookup: CDR1 LNHDA, CDR2 SQIVND (reference sequence). This CDR3 spans 13 amino acids. Trimming pared 5 bases from V and 3 bases from J, leaving 10 bases between. The CDR3 coding sequence is TGTGCCAGTAGTCTAGGGACTTACACTGAAGCTTTCTTT. It is translated as CASSLGTYTEAFF. Using reference TRBV19 and TRBJ1-1 for the parts outside the CDR3, the full variable domain is DGGITQSPKYLFRKEGQNVTLSCEQNLNHDAMYWYRQDPGQGLRLIYYSQIVNDFQKGDIAEGYSVSREKKESFPLTVTSAQKNPTAFYLCASSLGTYTEAFFGQGTRLTVV.

V and J are TRBV5-4 and TRBJ2-3; weak D call: TRBD2 (5 bases). The CDR3 totals 15 residues. Germline loops: CDR1 SGHNT, CDR2 YYREEE (reference sequence). V lost 4 bases to trimming and J lost 6 bases, with 18 bases between them. CDR3: CASSPPGSRMDTQYF. The CDR3 DNA is TGTGCCAGCAGCCCACCGGGATCAAGGATGGATACGCAGTATTTT.

The chain is built from TRBV6-5 and TRBJ2-1; 7 bases are shared with TRBD1. Germline trimming cut 0 bases from V and 10 bases from J; bases unmatched to any gene: 9. Germline CDR1 and CDR2: MNHEY and SVGAGI. The CDR3 consists of 15 residues. CDR3 residues: CASSYSGTVRGEQFF. CDR3 DNA sequence: TGTGCCAGCAGTTACTCCGGGACAGTACGTGGCGAGCAGTTCTTC.

V usage is TRBV19 and J usage is TRBJ2-7, with D maybe TRBD2 (6 bases). CDR1 and CDR2 from the germline V gene are LNHDA and SQIVND (reference sequence). Trimming removed 5 bases at V and 6 bases at J, with 20 bases between. CDR3 length equals 15 residues. The CDR3: CASSPPGLLFTEQYF. The DNA for the CDR3 is TGTGCCAGTAGTCCCCCGGGACTCCTTTTCACCGAGCAGTACTTC.

J is TRBJ1-1 and V is TRBV28; TRBD1 is a possible D gene (6 bases). The germline V and J ends were trimmed by 7 bases and 5 bases, with 23 bases remaining between them. Germline V lookup: CDR1 MDHEN, CDR2 SYDVKM. The CDR3 runs 16 residues. The CDR3 nucleotides are TGTGCCAGCATCGTAGTATCTGGGGGCGTTAGTACTGAAGCTTTCTTT. This gives the protein CASIVVSGGVSTEAFF.

The V call is TRBV28, the J call TRBJ2-7, with TRBD1 matching over 9 bases. CDR1 is MDHEN, CDR2 SYDVKM, per germline. This CDR3 has 15 residues. Unmatched junction bases numbered 6, after V lost 6 bases and J lost 0 bases. CDR3 protein: CASSTDRGVSYEQYF. CDR3 sequence (DNA): TGTGCCAGCAGCACGGACAGGGGCGTCTCCTACGAGCAGTACTTC.

In DNA form, the CDR3 reads TGTGCCAGCAGAGGGGAGGAGAGTTACTATGGCTACACCTTC. Translating it yields CASRGEESYYGYTF. V usage is TRBV2 and J usage is TRBJ1-2; D is perhaps TRBD1 (5 bases). The CDR3 is 14 residues long. V was trimmed by 6 bases and J by 3 bases, leaving 14 bases between them. Per germline, CDR1 SNHLY and CDR2 FYNNEI. Full variable domain (outside the CDR3, taken from reference TRBV2 and TRBJ1-2): EPEVTQTPSHQVTQMGQEVILRCVPISNHLYFYWYRQILGQKVEFLVSFYNNEISEKSEIFDDQFSVERPDGSNFTLKIRSTKLEDSAMYFCASRGEESYYGYTFGSGTRLTVV.

The chain carries TRBV12-5 and TRBJ2-5, with 13 positions matching TRBD2. The V gene's germline CDR1 is LGHNT and CDR2 FRNRAP. The CDR3 extends over 18 amino acids. V trimming: 1 base; J trimming: 1 base; junction bases outside the gene matches: 6. CDR3 in amino acids: CASGLGLLAGGPQETQYF. Written as DNA, the CDR3 is TGTGCTAGTGGTTTGGGCTTACTAGCGGGGGGGCCCCAAGAGACCCAGTACTTC.

This clone came up a few times. The rearrangement joins TRBV10-1 to TRBJ2-3; TRBD2 might be the D (6 bases). V shed 4 bases and J shed 5 bases, with 19 bases lying between them. This CDR3 spans 16 amino acids. Germline CDR1 WNHNN, CDR2 SYGVQD (reference sequence). In DNA form, the CDR3 reads TGCGCCAGCAGTGGCGGTGCAGCGGGCGAGGTAGATACGCAGTATTTT. Amino acid sequence: CASSGGAAGEVDTQYF.

The chain recombines TRBV4-1 with TRBJ1-2; D is possibly TRBD1 (5 bases). This CDR3 contains 15 residues. Per germline, CDR1 MGHRA and CDR2 YSYEKL. Trimming cost V 1 base and J 4 bases, with 13 bases left between them. The CDR3 region is CASSQGVRGLYGYTF. In nucleotides, the CDR3 is TGCGCCAGCAGCCAAGGGGTGCGGGGACTCTATGGCTACACCTTC.

The chain carries TRBV4-2 and TRBJ2-2; no clear D gene. The CDR3 is 16 residues long. CDR1 is LGHNA, CDR2 YNFKEQ, per germline. V was cut by 2 bases and J by 2 bases, with 12 bases left in between. The CDR3 is CASSQPARSNTGELFF. The CDR3 coding sequence is TGTGCCAGCAGCCAACCCGCGCGTAGTAACACCGGGGAGCTGTTTTTT.